These T cell receptor beta chains were read from a single sample in a study of glioma-infiltrating T cells after dendritic cell vaccination. Data came from immunoSEQ multiplex PCR; TCRdb stores just in-frame clones and leaves some out. The profile shows around 100,000 clones, roughly 79% of them singletons. Specimen: blood, collected before dendritic cell vaccination. These receptors all stem from a human donor with glioblastoma. Each CDR3 is given with its conserved first and last residue. The D gene is left open where the match is weak. Size tells how often a clone was seen (once, few, many) or the class of an expanded clone, and some rows leave it out.

NA	TRBV11-3	TRBJ1-1	TRBD1	CASSRNRGNTEAFF	TGTGCCAGCAGCCGTAACAGGGGGAACACTGAAGCTTTCTTT
NA	TRBV11-3	TRBJ2-3	TRBD2	CASSLPLAGDTDTQYF	TGTGCCAGCAGCTTACCCCTAGCGGGGGACACAGATACGCAGTATTTT
NA	TRBV27	TRBJ2-1	NA	CASSRGGPNEQFF	TGTGCCAGCAGCCGAGGGGGTCCTAATGAGCAGTTCTTC
NA	TRBV11-1	TRBJ1-2	NA	CASTLSEGYTF	TGTGCCAGCACCCTTTCGGAGGGCTACACCTTC
once	TRBV5-1	TRBJ1-2	NA	CASSSSEVTLYGYTF	TGCGCCAGCAGCTCCTCGGAGGTCACCCTCTATGGCTACACCTTC
NA	TRBV5-6	TRBJ2-7	TRBD1	CASSSDRVSSYEQYF	TGTGCCAGCAGCTCCGACAGGGTGTCCTCCTACGAGCAGTACTTC
NA	TRBV29-1	TRBJ2-2	TRBD2	CSVLTRGSTGELFF	TGCAGCGTACTAACGCGGGGGTCGACCGGGGAGCTGTTTTTT
NA	TRBV19	TRBJ2-7	TRBD1	CASSIGQGAYEQYF	TGTGCCAGTAGTATCGGTCAGGGGGCCTACGAGCAGTACTTC
NA	TRBV30	TRBJ1-3	TRBD1	CAWSGHTLTGVGNTIYF	TGTGCCTGGAGTGGACACACATTGACAGGGGTTGGAAACACCATATATTTT
NA	TRBV6-1	TRBJ2-7	NA	CASSEHGVSEQYF	TGTGCCAGCAGTGAACATGGAGTTAGCGAGCAGTACTTC
NA	TRBV27	TRBJ2-7	NA	CASSSTNRFLGSYEQYF	TGTGCCAGCAGTTCAACGAACAGGTTCCTGGGCTCCTACGAGCAGTACTTC
NA	TRBV18	TRBJ2-3	NA	CASSPLIAVDTQYF	TGTGCCAGCTCACCACTGATAGCGGTGGATACGCAGTATTTT
once	TRBV6-1	TRBJ1-4	TRBD1	CAIAPRGRTNEKLFF	TGTGCCATCGCGCCCAGGGGGCGAACTAATGAAAAACTGTTTTTT
NA	TRBV5-1	TRBJ2-1	NA	CASSLNAGSSYNEQFF	TGCGCCAGCAGCTTGAATGCGGGGAGCTCCTACAATGAGCAGTTCTTC
few	TRBV6-1	TRBJ2-3	TRBD1	CASSEWTGGTDTQYF	TGTGCCAGCAGTGAATGGACAGGGGGTACAGATACGCAGTATTTT
few	TRBV5-5	TRBJ2-3	NA	CASSLVWGEITDTQYF	TGTGCCAGCAGCTTGGTGTGGGGGGAGATCACAGATACGCAGTATTTT
NA	TRBV6-5	TRBJ1-2	TRBD1	CASSYGDRVGYGYTF	TGTGCCAGCAGTTATGGGGACAGGGTAGGCTATGGCTACACCTTC
NA	TRBV12-5	TRBJ2-7	TRBD1	CASGWGQGDTSYEQYF	TGTGCTAGTGGTTGGGGGCAGGGGGATACCTCCTACGAGCAGTACTTC
NA	TRBV10-3	TRBJ2-2	NA	CAISDLSNTGELFF	TGTGCCATCAGTGACCTTAGTAACACCGGGGAGCTGTTTTTT
once	TRBV9	TRBJ2-1	NA	CASSVALRGSYNEQFF	TGTGCCAGCAGCGTAGCTCTTCGGGGCTCCTACAATGAGCAGTTCTTC
NA	TRBV30	TRBJ1-6	NA	CAWGSGTKDSPLHF	TGTGCCTGGGGGTCGGGGACAAAGGATTCACCCCTCCACTTT
NA	TRBV11-3	TRBJ1-1	TRBD1	CASSLGDSSSRGTEAFF	TGTGCCAGCAGCTTAGGGGACAGTTCCTCCAGGGGTACTGAAGCTTTCTTT
NA	TRBV4-2	TRBJ2-3	NA	CASSQDDFSADTQYF	TGTGCCAGCAGCCAAGACGACTTCAGCGCAGATACGCAGTATTTT
NA	TRBV5-1	TRBJ2-7	NA	CASSQIPGTSVGF	TGCGCCAGCAGCCAAATACCGGGAACCTCGGTTGGCTTC
NA	TRBV25-1	TRBJ1-5	TRBD1	CASSEEGAGQPQHF	TGTGCCAGCAGTGAAGAGGGGGCTGGTCAGCCCCAGCATTTT
NA	TRBV19	TRBJ2-2	NA	CAPTRRQNTGELFF	TGTGCCCCCACCCGCCGACAGAACACCGGGGAGCTGTTTTTT
NA	TRBV6-5	TRBJ1-2	NA	CASSVLGAAGYTF	TGTGCCAGCAGTGTTTTGGGGGCCGCTGGCTACACCTTC
NA	TRBV7-6	TRBJ2-1	TRBD2	CASSLDPLGLAGRYNEQFF	TGTGCCAGCAGCTTAGACCCTTTGGGTCTAGCGGGGAGATACAATGAGCAGTTCTTC
NA	TRBV4-1	TRBJ1-2	NA	CASSHIGVPNYGYTF	TGCGCCAGCAGCCACATCGGAGTGCCTAACTATGGCTACACCTTC
NA	TRBV10-2	TRBJ1-2	NA	CASSGSGQFTNYGYTF	TGCGCCAGCAGCGGTTCGGGACAATTCACGAACTATGGCTACACCTTC
once	TRBV19	TRBJ1-1	NA	CASSANGGRGNTEAFF	TGTGCCAGTAGTGCCAATGGCGGGCGGGGGAACACTGAAGCTTTCTTT
NA	TRBV29-1	TRBJ2-3	NA	CSVEDLMGGGDTDTQYF	TGCAGCGTTGAAGATCTAATGGGCGGGGGCGACACAGATACGCAGTATTTT
NA	TRBV5-6	TRBJ1-4	NA	CASSWGGHEKLFF	TGTGCCAGCAGCTGGGGGGGGCATGAAAAACTGTTTTTT
NA	TRBV4-3	TRBJ1-3	NA	CASSQDFSGHPGKTIYF	TGCGCCAGCAGCCAAGATTTCTCGGGACACCCTGGGAAGACCATATATTTT
few	TRBV7-9	TRBJ1-5	NA	CASSEGQGRQPQHF	TGTGCCAGCAGCGAGGGGCAGGGGCGTCAGCCCCAGCATTTT
NA	TRBV19	TRBJ2-1	TRBD1	CASSIDPPDREGYNEQFF	TGTGCCAGTAGTATAGATCCCCCAGACAGGGAAGGTTATAATGAGCAGTTCTTC
NA	TRBV7-9	TRBJ1-4	NA	CASSLEYIEKLFF	TGTGCCAGCAGCTTAGAATATATCGAAAAACTGTTTTTT
NA	TRBV29-1	TRBJ1-1	NA	CSVERGYTEAFF	TGCAGCGTTGAGAGGGGGTATACTGAAGCTTTCTTT
NA	TRBV18	TRBJ2-1	NA	CASSPTADLVEQFF	TGTGCCAGCTCACCAACAGCGGACCTCGTGGAGCAGTTCTTC
NA	TRBV10-3	TRBJ2-1	TRBD2	CAISEGLAGDNEQFF	TGTGCCATCAGTGAGGGGCTAGCGGGGGACAATGAGCAGTTCTTC
NA	TRBV11-3	TRBJ2-1	TRBD1	CASSFSPGQAMNEQFF	TGTGCCAGCAGCTTTTCGCCGGGACAGGCTATGAATGAGCAGTTCTTC
once	TRBV2	TRBJ2-7	NA	CASSGLMVAASTYEQYF	TGTGCCAGCAGTGGCCTAATGGTGGCCGCTAGCACCTACGAGCAGTACTTC
NA	TRBV11-2	TRBJ2-5	TRBD2	CASSLDLKRGGQETQYF	TGTGCCAGCAGCTTAGATCTTAAGCGGGGGGGCCAAGAGACCCAGTACTTC
NA	TRBV5-1	TRBJ2-1	NA	CASSGRDRGNEQFF	TGCGCCAGCAGTGGGCGGGACCGGGGGAATGAGCAGTTCTTC
NA	TRBV7-2	TRBJ2-4	TRBD1	CASSPQGDIQYF	TGTGCCAGCAGCCCCCAGGGGGACATTCAGTACTTC
NA	TRBV11-3	TRBJ2-7	TRBD2	CASSFGGVDEQYF	TGTGCCAGCAGCTTCGGGGGGGTGGACGAGCAGTACTTC
NA	TRBV10-2	TRBJ2-7	NA	CASSEVYEQYF	TGCGCCAGCAGTGAGGTCTACGAGCAGTACTTC
NA	TRBV7-9	TRBJ2-5	TRBD2	CASSYNTGPREAQYF	TGTGCCAGCAGTTATAATACGGGCCCCCGGGAGGCCCAGTACTTC
NA	TRBV6-7	TRBJ2-1	TRBD2	CASSPSGGISYNEQFF	TGTGCCAGCAGTCCAAGCGGGGGGATTTCCTACAATGAGCAGTTCTTC
NA	TRBV7-2	TRBJ2-5	TRBD2	CASSEGLAGGLETQYF	TGTGCCAGCAGCGAGGGACTAGCGGGGGGGCTTGAGACCCAGTACTTC
NA	TRBV7-9	TRBJ1-3	TRBD1	CASITTGTGGRHAGNTIYF	TGTGCCAGCATCACAACCGGGACAGGGGGCAGGCACGCTGGAAACACCATATATTTT
NA	TRBV7-9	TRBJ1-1	NA	CASSLLAVDTEAFF	TGTGCCAGCAGCTTACTAGCCGTAGACACTGAAGCTTTCTTT